One and the same sample provided the 13 T cell receptor beta chains below, sequenced in a study of radiotherapy plus CTLA-4 blockade in lung cancer. Profiling relied on immunoSEQ multiplex PCR, and the TCRdb table lists in-frame clones only, not all of them. The data show some 77,000 clones, with about 90% seen just once and more than 2% held by the top ten. Sequences were derived from peripheral blood, sampled from a patient treated with radiotherapy plus ipilimumab. These TCRs come from a human donor with non-small cell lung cancer who had a partial response to radiotherapy plus ipilimumab.

The chain combines TRBV4-3 with TRBJ2-3; D is perhaps TRBD2 (6 bases). CDR1 LGHNA and CDR2 YSLEER come from the germline V gene. This CDR3 spans 13 amino acids. The V and J ends lost 2 bases and 5 bases respectively, with 8 bases between them. This chain's CDR3 is CASSQLRGDTQYF. Written as DNA, the CDR3 is TGCGCCAGCAGCCAACTGCGGGGAGATACGCAGTATTTT.

The rearrangement links TRBV19 to TRBJ2-7; D is perhaps TRBD2 (6 bases). Trimming left V 3 bases short and J 4 bases short, with 19 bases between. From germline, CDR1 is LNHDA and CDR2 SQIVND (reference sequence). The CDR3 runs to 16 residues. The CDR3, as DNA: TGTGCCAGTAGTATGTCCGCCCACAGGAGGGGTTACGAGCAGTACTTC. Its translation is CASSMSAHRRGYEQYF.

This rearrangement joins TRBV19 to TRBJ2-1, with 14 bases aligning to TRBD2. The J segment lost 7 bases and the V segment lost 4 bases, leaving 3 bases of the junction unmatched. The CDR3 is 15 amino acids. Germline CDR1 and CDR2: LNHDA and SQIVND (reference sequence). CDR3 sequence: CASSRGLAGDNEQFF. DNA for the CDR3: TGTGCCAGTAGTAGGGGACTAGCGGGAGATAATGAGCAGTTCTTC.

The chain couples TRBV6-4 to TRBJ2-2, with D perhaps TRBD1 (5 bases). CDR1 is MRHNA, CDR2 SNTAGT, per germline. With 5 bases removed from V and 1 base from J, the gap between germline ends came to 8 bases. The CDR3 totals 14 residues. The CDR3 coding sequence is TGTGCCAGCAGTAACACAGGGAACACCGGGGAGCTGTTTTTT. The encoded protein is CASSNTGNTGELFF.

The rearrangement uses TRBV5-4 and TRBJ2-1; a possible D gene is TRBD2 (6 bases). This CDR3 region has 14 residues. Between the trimmed V and J ends, which lost 3 bases and 7 bases, there was a span of 14 bases. Germline V CDR1 and CDR2: SGHNT, YYREEE (reference sequence). CDR3 region: CASSWDSMGNEQFF. CDR3 coding DNA: TGTGCCAGCAGCTGGGACTCCATGGGGAATGAGCAGTTCTTC.

The chain couples TRBV7-2 to TRBJ1-1; D remains ambiguous. The V gene's germline CDR1 is SGHTA and CDR2 FQGNSA. The CDR3 runs to 12 residues. The V end lost 2 bases, the J end lost 6 bases, and 7 bases lay between the germline ends. This chain's CDR3 is CASSLRNSEAFF. The CDR3 region has the DNA TGTGCCAGCAGCTTACGAAACTCTGAAGCTTTCTTT.

The V gene is TRBV5-1, the J gene TRBJ2-3; tentatively, D is TRBD2 (5 bases). The V end was cut by 4 bases, the J end by 2 bases, with 14 bases between. This CDR3 is built from 15 residues. Looked up from germline, CDR1 is SGHRS and CDR2 is YFSETQ. CDR3 in amino acids: CASSLSGGNTDTQYF. For the CDR3, the DNA is TGCGCCAGCAGCCTCAGCGGTGGGAACACAGATACGCAGTATTTT.

The count of this clone is one. The chain combines TRBV6-5 with TRBJ1-1, with D possibly being TRBD1 (6 bases). The V end lost 0 bases, the J end lost 1 base, and 12 bases lay between the germline ends. Germline-derived CDR1 and CDR2 are MNHEY and SVGAGI. CDR3 length equals 16 residues. CDR3: CASSYSKGRGNTEAFF. CDR3 DNA sequence: TGTGCCAGCAGTTACTCGAAGGGCAGGGGGAACACTGAAGCTTTCTTT.

The genes are TRBV6-5 and TRBJ2-7, with TRBD1 as a possible D gene (5 bases). The V gene lost 4 bases and the J gene lost 5 bases, with 18 bases spanning the gap. Germline CDR1 and CDR2: MNHEY and SVGAGI. The CDR3 has 15 residues. CDR3 in amino acids: CASSSPGYRLHEQYF. The CDR3 nucleotides are TGTGCCAGCAGTTCTCCGGGTTACAGGCTGCACGAGCAGTACTTC.

The rearrangement joins TRBV19 to TRBJ1-1; no definite D call. This CDR3 region has 13 residues. Deletions cut 3 bases from V and 5 bases from J, with 10 bases between. Germline V gene data show CDR1 as LNHDA and CDR2 as SQIVND (reference sequence). The CDR3 reads CASSIPSLTEAFF. For the CDR3, the DNA is TGTGCCAGTAGTATTCCCTCCTTAACTGAAGCTTTCTTT.

The gene calls are TRBV19 and TRBJ1-5; TRBD1 matches at 8 bases. The J segment lost 3 bases and the V segment lost 0 bases, leaving 4 bases of the junction unmatched. The CDR3 has 16 residues. CDR1 LNHDA and CDR2 SQIVND come from the germline V gene (reference sequence). Written as DNA, the CDR3 is TGTGCCAGTAGTATAGACCAGGGGGCTCTCAATCAGCCCCAGCATTTT. Translated, it gives CASSIDQGALNQPQHF.

The chain couples TRBV5-4 to TRBJ2-7, with D possibly TRBD1 on 6 matching bases. CDR1 and CDR2 from the germline V gene are SGHNT and YYREEE (reference sequence). Deletions cut 3 bases from V and 5 bases from J, with 12 bases between. CDR3 size: 13 residues. Here the CDR3 DNA reads TGTGCCAGCAGCTCAGGGACAAGCCACGAGCAGTACTTC. Encoded protein: CASSSGTSHEQYF.

This clone was observed a single time. This chain joins TRBV6-5 and TRBJ2-7; 7 bases match TRBD1. The V gene end was trimmed by 6 bases and the J gene end by 0 bases; junction bases not matched to a gene: 5. Per the germline V gene, CDR1 is MNHEY and CDR2 is SVGAGI. The CDR3 totals 14 residues. In DNA form, the CDR3 reads TGTGCCAGCAGCCCCGGACAGGTCTCCTACGAGCAGTACTTC. Residues: CASSPGQVSYEQYF.